These 16 T cell receptor beta chains were sequenced from one sample in a study of blood T cell repertoires in COVID-19. Sequenced by immunoSEQ multiplex PCR; TCRdb stores in-frame clones only, minus some. Here the sample spans about 98,000 clones, less than 85% being singletons. The specimen sequenced was peripheral blood. All receptors come from a man aged 65-85 years with active or convalescent COVID-19.

The chain employs TRBV29-1 and TRBJ1-1; D gene uncertain. Trimming removed 7 bases from V and 3 bases from J, with 15 bases in between. Germline CDR1 SQVTM, CDR2 ANQGSEA. The CDR3 contains 13 residues. The CDR3 region has the DNA TGCAGCGGGGAGGCGGACGGGGACACTGAAGCTTTCTTT. The encoded protein is CSGEADGDTEAFF.

The gene calls are TRBV6-5 and TRBJ2-5; no definite D call. V dropped 4 bases and J dropped 5 bases, with 8 bases sitting between them. The CDR3 has 12 amino acids. CDR1 and CDR2 from the germline V gene are MNHEY and SVGAGI. The CDR3 protein is CASSSSSETQYF. The CDR3 region has the DNA TGTGCCAGCAGTTCTAGTTCGGAGACCCAGTACTTC.

The chain combines TRBV4-1 with TRBJ2-3; tentative D call: TRBD2 (7 bases). The CDR3 spans 14 residues. The V end lost 9 bases, the J end lost 2 bases, and 15 bases lay between the germline ends. The germline V gene encodes CDR1 MGHRA and CDR2 YSYEKL. The CDR3: CASSWGGLTDTQYF. In DNA form, the CDR3 reads TGCGCCAGTTCCTGGGGGGGGCTCACAGATACGCAGTATTTT.

The gene calls are TRBV2 and TRBJ1-5, with a tentative D call TRBD1 (6 bases). The V gene lost 6 bases and the J gene lost 1 base, with 13 bases spanning the gap. Germline V CDR1 and CDR2: SNHLY, FYNNEI. The CDR3 covers 15 residues. The CDR3 loop is CASRGQTFSNQPQHF. DNA of the CDR3: TGTGCCAGCAGAGGACAGACCTTCAGCAATCAGCCCCAGCATTTT.

V and J are TRBV14 and TRBJ1-2; no clear D gene. Germline V gene sequence: CDR1 SGHDN, CDR2 FVKESK. V was shortened by 0 bases and J by 5 bases, with 4 bases between the two germline ends. The CDR3 covers 12 residues. The chain's CDR3 is CASSQESYGYTF. DNA of the CDR3: TGTGCCAGCAGCCAAGAGAGTTATGGCTACACCTTC.

The chain couples TRBV27 to TRBJ1-6; 10 positions agree with TRBD1. Germline CDR1 is MNHEY and CDR2 is SMNVEV (reference sequence). CDR3 size: 20 residues. V dropped 0 bases and J dropped 0; count of bases not matched to a gene: 8. CDR3 bases: TGTGCCAGCAGTTTATCGAGGGGACAGGGGATCACCTCCTATAATTCACCCCTCCACTTT. This codes for CASSLSRGQGITSYNSPLHF.

CDR3: CASSGTGFQPQHF. In DNA, the CDR3 is TGTGCCAGCAGTGGGACAGGTTTTCAGCCCCAGCATTTT. The chain joins TRBV2 to TRBJ1-5; 7 nucleotides agree with TRBD1. The germline V gene has CDR1 SNHLY and CDR2 FYNNEI. With V trimmed by 4 bases and J by 6 bases, 3 bases remained unmatched. The length of the CDR3 is 13 residues.

This clone was recorded once. CDR3 amino acids: CATSREGRGTSGANVLTF. CDR3 nucleotide sequence: TGTGCCACCAGCAGAGAGGGGAGGGGGACATCTGGGGCCAACGTCCTGACTTTC. This chain connects TRBV15 to TRBJ2-6, with D possibly TRBD2 on 7 matching bases. The CDR3 covers 18 residues. Germline V gene sequence: CDR1 LNHNV, CDR2 YYDKDF (reference sequence). With 0 bases removed from V and 1 base from J, the gap between germline ends came to 13 bases.

This sequence joins TRBV6-6 and TRBJ1-5; TRBD1 aligns across 7 bases. The CDR3 is 16 amino acids. Germline assignment: CDR1 MNHNY and CDR2 SVGAGI (reference sequence). Trimming took 5 bases from V and 0 from J; bases not matched to a gene: 7. CDR3 sequence reads: CASSVTGQLSNQPQHF. The CDR3, as DNA: TGTGCCAGCAGTGTCACGGGACAGCTTAGCAATCAGCCCCAGCATTTT.

The chain carries TRBV20-1 and TRBJ1-1; D gene unclear. The germline V and J ends were trimmed by 6 bases and 1 base, with 6 bases remaining between them. Germline CDR1 is DFQATT and CDR2 is SNEGSKA (reference sequence). CDR3 length: 11 residues. The CDR3 loop reads CSANKNTEAFF. CDR3 sequence (DNA): TGCAGTGCAAACAAGAACACTGAAGCTTTCTTT.

J is TRBJ1-4 and V is TRBV2, with D unclear. The CDR3 contains 13 residues. Germline lookup yields CDR1 SNHLY and CDR2 FYNNEI. The V and J ends lost 10 bases and 8 bases respectively, with 17 bases between them. The CDR3 coding sequence is TGTGCCACCCCGGGAGCGGGGAGCGAAAAACTGTTTTTT. Its translation is CATPGAGSEKLFF.

This clone was picked up one time. The chain has TRBV9 and TRBJ2-5; D gene unclear. The V gene's germline CDR1 is SGDLS and CDR2 YYNGEE. Trimming removed 0 bases at V and 2 bases at J, with 11 bases between. CDR3 length: 15 residues. CDR3 bases: TGTGCCAGCAGCGTAGCTGGCAACCTTCAAGAGACCCAGTACTTC. Its translation: CASSVAGNLQETQYF.

The gene calls are TRBV12-5 and TRBJ1-1; D is unresolved. Germline V gene data show CDR1 as LGHNT and CDR2 as FRNRAP. V dropped 0 bases and J dropped 8 bases, with 7 bases sitting between them. The CDR3 is 12 residues long. The CDR3 sequence is CASGLVGREAFF. Written as DNA, the CDR3 is TGTGCTAGTGGTTTGGTTGGCAGGGAAGCTTTCTTT.

The CDR3 reads CASSSQGPLIEQFF. The CDR3 nucleotides are TGCGCCAGCAGCTCACAGGGCCCCTTGATTGAGCAGTTCTTC. The chain uses TRBV5-1 and TRBJ2-1; a weak D match, TRBD1 (6 bases). The CDR3 totals 14 residues. Trimming took 3 bases from V and 9 from J, leaving 16 bases between them. Germline assignment: CDR1 SGHRS and CDR2 YFSETQ.

The chain joins TRBV7-2 to TRBJ2-2, with 9 bases matching TRBD2. There are 15 residues in the CDR3. The germline V gene has CDR1 SGHTA and CDR2 FQGNSA. V shed 4 bases, J shed 4 bases, and the junction held 4 bases outside the gene matches. CDR3 coding DNA: TGTGCCAGCAGCTCCAAACTAGCGGGCACCGGGGAGCTGTTTTTT. It codes for CASSSKLAGTGELFF.

The chain couples TRBV6-5 to TRBJ1-1; 8 bases are shared with TRBD1. Germline trimming cut 2 bases from V and 5 bases from J; bases unmatched to any gene: 4. The CDR3 sequence is 14 residues long. CDR1 is MNHEY and CDR2 is SVGAGI in the germline V gene. The CDR3 coding sequence is TGTGCCAGCAGTTACCAGGGGGCCGGAACTGAAGCTTTCTTT. Translated: CASSYQGAGTEAFF.